This T cell receptor (beta chain) was observed in a study of T cell repertoires in cytomegalovirus infection (dated 2019 in TCRdb). The study in broad terms: Recently identified HLA-C-restricted CMV epitopes, whose presentation resists viral immunomodulation, were targeted by peptide stimulations together with well-studied HLA-B-restricted epitopes. Donor HLA type was relevant to the analysis, because carriage of CMV infection together with the matching HLA type was indicated by public TCR beta signatures.

In the germline V gene, CDR1 corresponds to SGHNT and CDR2 to YENEEA. Inclusive of the bounding cysteine and phenylalanine, the CDR3 is 14 residues long. Of all the DNA, just the CDR3 is kept, 42 bases in frame from base 1. V sheds 2 bases and J sheds 11 bases, leaving 18 bases between their ends. The treatment or condition label on this specimen signifies: in vitro stimulation with specific CMV peptide epitopes to enrich CMV-specific T cells. In its sample, this clonotype was seen a few times. Its antigen remains undetermined. Base qualities are missing; no much larger clone stands one base away. TCRdb shows the sequencer as Illumina HiSeq 1500. TCRdb handled the public reads itself, with Q25 trimming in fastp and clone calling in MiXCR, and kept productive beta chains. CDR3 protein duplicates are merged, each entry listing the most common genes and DNA. This sample gives roughly 860,000 distinct CDR3 sequences in total; 30% to 35% of them show up just once. The top ten hold around an eighth of the sample.

Overall study results and their limits: The ex vivo response was dominated by HLA-C-restricted CMV-specific TCR beta clonotypes, and the single most frequent clonotype in two of eight donors was supplied by these HLA-C-restricted clonotypes. Cumulative frequency of public TCR beta family members discriminated carriers of CMV infection plus the relevant HLA type in this cohort and an independent roughly 330-donor cohort.

The chain employs TRBV11-3 and TRBJ1-1; no D segment can be confidently identified. The sequencing here drew on cultured CD8+ T cells from PBMCs, taken from culture after CMV antigen stimulation. This receptor was identified in a human donor in good health (CMV status not recorded). Some clones in this sample may be carry-over from other donors' samples. The CDR3 has the sequence CASSLKRTDPSAFF. The sequenced DNA: TGTGCCAGCAGCTTAAAGAGGACGGATCCGTCGGCTTTCTTT.